Listed below are T cell receptor beta chains from one sample, sequenced in a study of T cell responses to AZD1222 COVID-19 vaccine. Sequencing was performed with immunoSEQ multiplex PCR; in TCRdb, only in-frame clones are kept and a portion is missing. The data contain about 180,000 clones, approximately 91% of them singletons. The material was peripheral blood, obtained 28 days after the second AZD1222 dose. The receptor source for this set is an adult who received the AZD1222 COVID-19 vaccine. Each CDR3 is given with its conserved first and last residue. A D gene is named only where the DNA matches it firmly. Only some rows state a clone size, as once, few, many or a class for expanded clones.

clone_size | j_call | d_call | v_call | cdr3_nt | cdr3_aa
. | TRBJ2-1 | . | TRBV19 | TGTGCCAGTAGTACCGGGGAGCGGACTGGCAATGAGCAGTTCTTC | CASSTGERTGNEQFF
. | TRBJ2-1 | . | TRBV24-1 | TGTGCCACCAGCGTCGGGGTCGGGGGCAATGAGCAGTTCTTC | CATSVGVGGNEQFF
. | TRBJ2-2 | . | TRBV9 | TGTGCCAGCAGCAGGACAACCGGGGAGCTGTTTTTT | CASSRTTGELFF
once | TRBJ2-2 | . | TRBV2 | TGTGCCAGCAGCAGGGAGTCCGGGGAGCTGTTTTTT | CASSRESGELFF
. | TRBJ1-5 | . | TRBV19 | TGTGCCAGTAGTATAGGTCCCGCAAGGCCCCAGCATTTT | CASSIGPARPQHF
. | TRBJ2-1 | . | TRBV19 | TGTGCCAGTAGTACCCCGGGCTGGTTCTCCTACAATGAGCAGTTCTTC | CASSTPGWFSYNEQFF
. | TRBJ1-4 | . | TRBV5-4 | TGTGCCAGCAGCTTGGGTGGGGGTAACGAAAAACTGTTTTTT | CASSLGGGNEKLFF
. | TRBJ2-3 | TRBD2 | TRBV2 | TGTGCCAGCAGTGAAGTGGCCAGCGGGGGGCTCGCAGATACGCAGTATTTT | CASSEVASGGLADTQYF
once | TRBJ2-5 | TRBD2 | TRBV6-6 | TGTGCCAGCAGTCCCACAGGGGCCGCTAGCGGGGGACGAGAGACCCAGTACTTC | CASSPTGAASGGRETQYF
. | TRBJ2-1 | TRBD2 | TRBV19 | TGTGCCAGTAGTATCGGGGGGGATAGAAATGAGCAGTTCTTC | CASSIGGDRNEQFF
. | TRBJ2-7 | TRBD2 | TRBV7-8 | TGTGCCAGCAGGAAAGTGGGACTAGATTCCTACGAGCAGTACTTC | CASRKVGLDSYEQYF
. | TRBJ2-2 | . | TRBV7-3 | TGTGCCAGCAGCTTATCGACCACCGGGGAGCTGTTTTTT | CASSLSTTGELFF
. | TRBJ2-1 | . | TRBV10-3 | TGTGCCATCATGTCCGGGGGTACCTACAATGAGCAGTTCTTC | CAIMSGGTYNEQFF
. | TRBJ2-1 | TRBD2 | TRBV7-9 | TGTGCCAGCAGCTGGCCAAGCGGGAGCCCATACAATGAGCAGTTCTTC | CASSWPSGSPYNEQFF
. | TRBJ2-7 | TRBD1 | TRBV7-2 | TGTGCCAGCAGCTTAACCCTGACAGGGTTCGAGGACGAGCAGTACTTC | CASSLTLTGFEDEQYF
. | TRBJ1-2 | . | TRBV30 | TGTGCCTGGAGTGTCAGTCCGGGGGCGGGTGGCTACACCTTC | CAWSVSPGAGGYTF
. | TRBJ1-1 | TRBD1 | TRBV4-2 | TGTGCCAGCAGCCCCGGACAGGGGCAAAACACTGAAGCTTTCTTT | CASSPGQGQNTEAFF
. | TRBJ1-1 | . | TRBV7-8 | TGTGCCAGCAGCTTAGCTGCGCAGGGTGAAGCTTTCTTT | CASSLAAQGEAFF
. | TRBJ1-5 | . | TRBV27 | TGTGCCAGCAGTTTATACCGGGCCCCCAATCAGCCCCAGCATTTT | CASSLYRAPNQPQHF
. | TRBJ2-1 | . | TRBV7-9 | TGTGCCAGCAGCTTAGCGGGGGGATCAGGCAATGAGCAGTTCTTC | CASSLAGGSGNEQFF
. | TRBJ2-1 | . | TRBV3-1/TRBV3-2 | TGTGCCAGCAGCCAAGATGGGGTCCCCTACAATGAGCAGTTCTTC | CASSQDGVPYNEQFF
. | TRBJ2-1 | TRBD2 | TRBV3-1/TRBV3-2 | TGTGCCAGCAGCGCGCGACCTAGCGGGGGGGCCCGTGAGCAGTTCTTC | CASSARPSGGAREQFF
. | TRBJ2-7 | TRBD1 | TRBV7-9 | TGTGCCAGCAGCCCACCGGGACAGGGCCTTTACGAGCAGTACTTC | CASSPPGQGLYEQYF
. | TRBJ2-5 | TRBD1 | TRBV6-5 | TGTGCCAGCAGCCCGGACAGGCCGGAGACCCAGTACTTC | CASSPDRPETQYF
. | TRBJ1-5 | . | TRBV28 | TGTGCCAGCAGTTTGGGGAATCCCAGTCAGCCCCAGCATTTT | CASSLGNPSQPQHF
. | TRBJ1-1 | . | TRBV7-9 | TGTGCCAGCAGTAAACCAGGACGGGAATTCTGGACTGAAGCTTTCTTT | CASSKPGREFWTEAFF
. | TRBJ1-2 | . | TRBV7-9 | TGTGCCAGCATTAAAGGATCGGGGACGGCCCCTAACTATGGCTACACCTTC | CASIKGSGTAPNYGYTF